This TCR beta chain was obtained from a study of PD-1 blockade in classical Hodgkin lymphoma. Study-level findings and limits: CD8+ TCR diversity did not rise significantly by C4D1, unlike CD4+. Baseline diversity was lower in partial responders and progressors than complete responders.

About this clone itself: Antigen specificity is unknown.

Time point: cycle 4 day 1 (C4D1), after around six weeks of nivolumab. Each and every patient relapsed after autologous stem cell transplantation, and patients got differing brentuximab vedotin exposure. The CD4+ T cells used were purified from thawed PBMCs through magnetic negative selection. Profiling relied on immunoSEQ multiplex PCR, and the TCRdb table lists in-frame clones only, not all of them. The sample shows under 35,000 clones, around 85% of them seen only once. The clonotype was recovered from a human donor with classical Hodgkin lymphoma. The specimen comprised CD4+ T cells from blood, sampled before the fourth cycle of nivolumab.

The CDR3 DNA follows: TGCGCCAGCAGCTTGGGGCAGTCCGGAAACACCATATATTTT. Translated, it gives CASSLGQSGNTIYF. The J gene is TRBJ1-3, the V gene TRBV5-1; D is uncertain. The germline V and J ends were trimmed by 0 bases and 4 bases, with 8 bases remaining between them. CDR1 and CDR2 from the germline V gene are SGHRS and YFSETQ. The CDR3 extends over 14 amino acids.